A single sample gave rise to the 14 T cell receptor beta chains below, sequenced in a study of blood T cell repertoires in COVID-19. Sequencing used immunoSEQ multiplex PCR; TCRdb keeps in-frame clones, though not all of them. The data show around 250,000 clones, approximately 85% seen once. Sequenced: peripheral blood. The source is a man aged 50 to 60 with active or convalescent COVID-19.

The CDR3 protein is CASRKAGGRSEQFF. The CDR3, as DNA: TGTGCCAGCAGGAAAGCGGGAGGGCGAAGTGAGCAGTTCTTC. This rearrangement joins TRBV5-4 to TRBJ2-1, with 10 bases identical to TRBD2. The V and J ends lost 5 bases and 9 bases, in that order; junction bases with no gene match: 8. There are 14 residues in the CDR3. Germline V gene sequence: CDR1 SGHNT, CDR2 YYREEE (reference sequence).

This sequence joins TRBV11-2 and TRBJ1-5; 7 bases are shared with TRBD1. CDR1 is SGHAT and CDR2 is FQNNGV in the germline V gene. This CDR3 contains 15 residues. V trimming: 2 bases; J trimming: 8 bases; junction bases outside the gene matches: 9. CDR3: CASSLSKGGREPQHF. The CDR3 region has the DNA TGTGCCAGCAGCTTATCAAAAGGGGGCAGGGAGCCCCAGCATTTT. Full variable domain (missing parts from reference TRBV11-2 and TRBJ1-5): EAGVAQSPRYKIIEKRQSVAFWCNPISGHATLYWYQQILGQGPKLLIQFQNNGVVDDSQLPKDRFSAERLKGVDSTLKIQPAKLEDSAVYLCASSLSKGGREPQHFGDGTRLSIL.

The gene calls are TRBV4-1 and TRBJ2-1; TRBD2 matches 11 bases. The ends lost 3 bases at V and 5 bases at J; junction bases unmatched: 9. The CDR3 runs to 17 residues. Germline-derived CDR1 and CDR2 are MGHRA and YSYEKL. CDR3 sequence: CASSQISSGRWDNEQFF. Here the CDR3 DNA reads TGCGCCAGCAGCCAGATATCTAGCGGGAGGTGGGACAATGAGCAGTTCTTC.

This clone appeared a single time. The chain carries TRBV4-3 and TRBJ2-2; D unclear. The CDR3 length is 16 residues. Per the germline V gene, CDR1 is LGHNA and CDR2 is YSLEER. V was cut by 4 bases and J by 1 base, with 13 bases left in between. CDR3 region: CASSRVAALNTGELFF. Written as DNA, the CDR3 is TGCGCCAGCAGCCGCGTGGCGGCACTGAACACCGGGGAGCTGTTTTTT.

This chain connects TRBV4-1 to TRBJ1-2; 9 nucleotides line up with TRBD1. Unmatched junction bases numbered 4, after V lost 0 bases and J lost 5 bases. Germline lookup yields CDR1 MGHRA and CDR2 YSYEKL. This CDR3 region has 15 residues. This chain's CDR3 is CASSQDPGQGYGYTF. The DNA of the CDR3 is TGCGCCAGCAGCCAAGACCCTGGACAGGGGTATGGCTACACCTTC.

V gene TRBV10-1 combines with J gene TRBJ2-4, with a tentative D call TRBD2 (6 bases). V shed 8 bases and J shed 0 bases, with 14 bases lying between them. The CDR3 contains 15 residues. Germline CDR1 reads WNHNN; CDR2 reads SYGVQD (reference sequence). The CDR3 DNA follows: TGCGCCAGCCCACGGGAGATACTAGCCAAAAACATTCAGTACTTC. Its translation: CASPREILAKNIQYF.

This clone showed up just a few times. The V and J genes are TRBV2 and TRBJ2-7, with 10 bases lining up with TRBD2. The CDR3 is 14 residues long. The J segment lost 5 bases and the V segment lost 1 base, leaving 2 bases of the junction unmatched. Germline CDR1 SNHLY, CDR2 FYNNEI. The CDR3 DNA is TGTGCCAGCAGTGAAGTAAGCGGGAGGGACGAGCAGTACTTC. Its translation is CASSEVSGRDEQYF.

The V gene is TRBV18, the J gene TRBJ2-3; a possible D gene is TRBD2 (5 bases). Trimming stripped 3 bases from V and 8 bases from J, with 15 bases between. The CDR3 has 14 residues. The germline gives CDR1 KGHSH, CDR2 LQKENI. CDR3 loop: CASSPEPGVGTQYF. The CDR3 DNA follows: TGTGCCAGCTCACCCGAACCCGGGGTCGGTACGCAGTATTTT.

This chain joins TRBV7-9 and TRBJ1-4; TRBD1 might be the D (5 bases). The CDR3 length is 15 residues. V gave up 3 bases and J gave up 6 bases, with 14 bases separating them. Germline assignment: CDR1 SEHNR and CDR2 FQNEAQ (reference sequence). The CDR3 sequence is CASSFGNRPDEKLFF. The CDR3 DNA is TGTGCCAGCAGCTTTGGTAACAGGCCGGATGAAAAACTGTTTTTT.

The CDR3 region has the DNA TGTGCCAGCAGTGAACAGGGAGGATATGGCTACACCTTC. The encoded protein is CASSEQGGYGYTF. This sequence joins TRBV2 and TRBJ1-2; D possibly corresponds to TRBD1 (5 bases). This CDR3 comprises 13 residues. The V and J ends lost 2 bases and 5 bases respectively, with 9 bases between them. Germline CDR1 reads SNHLY; CDR2 reads FYNNEI.

The genes are TRBV7-2 and TRBJ2-7, with 7 positions matching TRBD1. The CDR3 is made up of 16 amino acids. With V trimmed by 5 bases and J by 2 bases, 12 bases remained unmatched. Germline-derived CDR1 and CDR2 are SGHTA and FQGNSA. The CDR3 protein is CASSRTPGTATYEQYF. CDR3 coding DNA: TGTGCCAGCAGCAGAACACCGGGGACAGCCACCTACGAGCAGTACTTC.

The chain employs TRBV28 and TRBJ2-2; 16 nucleotides agree with TRBD2. J gave up 6 bases and V 2 bases, and 12 bases lay outside the gene matches. Germline V gene lookup returns CDR1 MDHEN and CDR2 SYDVKM. The CDR3 is 20 amino acids. Here the CDR3 reads CASSLGWGLAGGPSAGELFF. The CDR3 DNA reads as TGTGCCAGCAGTTTAGGTTGGGGACTAGCGGGAGGGCCGTCGGCCGGGGAGCTGTTTTTT.

The V gene is TRBV2, the J gene TRBJ1-5; a weak D match, TRBD1 (6 bases). V was shortened by 5 bases and J by 2 bases, with 13 bases between the two germline ends. CDR1 is SNHLY and CDR2 is FYNNEI in the germline V gene. The CDR3 loop spans 15 amino acids. CDR3 loop: CASSLTGGRNQPQHF. CDR3 DNA sequence: TGTGCCAGCAGTTTAACGGGGGGCCGCAATCAGCCCCAGCATTTT.

This rearrangement joins TRBV29-1 to TRBJ1-3; 12 nucleotides agree with TRBD1. The CDR3 has 15 residues. The V and J ends lost 3 bases and 4 bases, in that order; junction bases with no gene match: 4. From germline, CDR1 is SQVTM and CDR2 ANQGSEA. For the CDR3, the DNA is TGCAGCGTTGAGGGACAGGGGGCGGGAGGAAACACCATATATTTT. Translated, it gives CSVEGQGAGGNTIYF.